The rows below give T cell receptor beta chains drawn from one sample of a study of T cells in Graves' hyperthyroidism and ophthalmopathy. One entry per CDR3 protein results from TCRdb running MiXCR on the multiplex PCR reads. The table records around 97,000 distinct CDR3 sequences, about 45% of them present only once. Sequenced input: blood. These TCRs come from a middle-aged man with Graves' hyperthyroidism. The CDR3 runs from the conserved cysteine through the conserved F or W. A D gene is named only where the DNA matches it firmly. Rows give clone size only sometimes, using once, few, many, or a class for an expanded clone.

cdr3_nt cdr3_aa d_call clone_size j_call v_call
TGTGCCAGCAGCCCAGGGGGCGCAACGTACAATGAGCGGTTCTTC CASSPGGATYNERFF TRBD1 once TRBJ2-1 TRBV7-6
TGTGCCAGCAGCTTTGTAGGGATTGGATACGAGCAGTACTTC CASSFVGIGYEQYF . . TRBJ2-7 TRBV7-8
TGTGCCAGCACGCCGGGGGAAGCGGGAGATGTTGTGCAGTACTTC CASTPGEAGDVVQYF TRBD2 many TRBJ2-7 TRBV28
TGTGCCAGCAAAGAGGTCCGGAACACTGAAGCCTTCTTT CASKEVRNTEAFF . once TRBJ1-1 TRBV19
TGTGCCACCAGCAGATCCAGCGGGAGGAGCGATGAGCAGTTCTTC CATSRSSGRSDEQFF TRBD2 . TRBJ2-1 TRBV15
TGTGCCAGCACCCCGGGGCAGGGCTACGAGCAGTACTTC CASTPGQGYEQYF . many TRBJ2-7 TRBV12-3/TRBV12-4
TGTGCCAGCAGCCGGACTAGCGGGGGGCGGGAGACCCAGTACTTC CASSRTSGGRETQYF TRBD2 many TRBJ2-5 TRBV6-6
TGCGCCAGCAGCCAAGCTTTTCATCGGACCGCCAATTCACCCCTCCACTTT CASSQAFHRTANSPLHF . many TRBJ1-6 TRBV4-1
TGCAGCGTCAACGGACAGGGGGGCGCTGAAGCTTTCTTT CSVNGQGGAEAFF TRBD1 . TRBJ1-1 TRBV29-1
TGCAGTGCTGTCGGGGTTAACTATGGCTACACCTTC CSAVGVNYGYTF . few TRBJ1-2 TRBV20-1
TGTGCCATCAAACAGGGATACGAGCAGTACTTC CAIKQGYEQYF . many TRBJ2-7 TRBV10-3
TGTGCCAGCAACATGGGACAGGGAAGGGGCCCGGGGGAGACCCAGTACTTC CASNMGQGRGPGETQYF TRBD1 many TRBJ2-5 TRBV9
TGTGCTAGTGGTCCGGGCACAGATACGCAGTATTTT CASGPGTDTQYF . many TRBJ2-3 TRBV12-5
TGTGCCAGCAGTAGGGGGGGATCGGACACCATATATTTT CASSRGGSDTIYF . few TRBJ1-3 TRBV28
TGTGCCATCAGTTGGGTGGGAGACACTGAAAAACTGTTTTTT CAISWVGDTEKLFF . . TRBJ1-4 TRBV10-3
TGTGCCAGCAGTGGGGCGTACACCATATATTTT CASSGAYTIYF . many TRBJ1-3 TRBV2
TGTGCCAGCAGCGTAGGACAGGTCAGCACAGATACGCAGTATTTT CASSVGQVSTDTQYF . . TRBJ2-3 TRBV9
TGTGCCAGCAGCGTAGACCCCTCGGCGAAGAGCTCCTACGAGCAGTACTTC CASSVDPSAKSSYEQYF . many TRBJ2-7 TRBV9
TGCGCCAGCAGTTGGGCGGCAGCATCCACCGGGGAGCTGTTTTTT CASSWAAASTGELFF . many TRBJ2-2 TRBV5-1
TGTGCCAGCAGCTTACTCAGGAATAAGGGCAATGAGCAGTTCTTC CASSLLRNKGNEQFF . . TRBJ2-1 TRBV7-3
TGTGCCAGCAGCGGGACAGGGACGATGAACACTGAAGCTTTCTTT CASSGTGTMNTEAFF TRBD1 . TRBJ1-1 TRBV9
TGTGCCAGCAGGCCGGGGAGAGAAAGGGAGCTGTTTTTT CASRPGRERELFF . . TRBJ2-2 TRBV7-9
TGTGCCAGCCGAAGGACTACAGCTTACAATGAGCAGTTCTTC CASRRTTAYNEQFF . many TRBJ2-1 TRBV11-3
TGCGCCAGCAGCTTGGGACAGTCGGTAGATACGCAGTATTTT CASSLGQSVDTQYF . . TRBJ2-3 TRBV5-1
TGTGCCAGCAGCTTGGCGACAGGGGTGTACACTGAAGCTTTCTTT CASSLATGVYTEAFF TRBD1 many TRBJ1-1 TRBV5-4